Listed here are 12 T cell receptor beta chains from one sample, sequenced in a study of PD-1 blockade in classical Hodgkin lymphoma. Time point: newly diagnosed, previously untreated cHL patient sample. Magnetic negative selection served to purify CD4+ T cells out of PBMCs that had been thawed. Some clones are missing from TCRdb's copy, which holds only in-frame ones; the method was immunoSEQ multiplex PCR. Of under 35,000 clones listed, roughly 90% are singletons. Sequenced: CD4+ T cells from blood. The receptor source for this set is a human donor with classical Hodgkin lymphoma.

This sequence joins TRBV11-3 and TRBJ2-1; D is unclear. The CDR3 covers 13 residues. Between the trimmed V and J ends, which lost 0 bases and 15 bases, there was a span of 15 bases. In germline, CDR1 is SGHNT, CDR2 YENEEA. CDR3 loop: CASSLEREARGFF. The CDR3 bases are TGTGCCAGCAGCTTAGAGAGAGAGGCTAGAGGGTTCTTC.

This clone showed up just a few times. The CDR3 sequence is CARAPEGGRGYGYTF. CDR3 sequence (DNA): TGTGCCAGAGCCCCCGAGGGGGGCCGGGGCTATGGCTACACCTTC. The chain is built from TRBV2 and TRBJ1-2, with a weak D call TRBD1 (6 bases). Trimming took off 9 bases at V and 4 bases at J, with 21 bases between the two ends. This CDR3 has 15 amino acids. The germline gives CDR1 SNHLY, CDR2 FYNNEI.

This clone was seen once. J is TRBJ1-4 and V is TRBV11-2; D is unclear. CDR3 length: 15 residues. Trimming pared 3 bases from V and 2 bases from J, leaving 10 bases between. Germline-derived CDR1 and CDR2 are SGHAT and FQNNGV. DNA for the CDR3: TGTGCCAGCAGCTTCCGGGGAAATACTAATGAAAAACTGTTTTTT. Translating it yields CASSFRGNTNEKLFF.

The genes are TRBV5-5 and TRBJ2-7, with D tentatively TRBD1 or TRBD2 (5 bases each). Deletions cut 7 bases from V and 2 bases from J, with 16 bases between. The CDR3 is 14 amino acids. Germline-derived CDR1 and CDR2 are SGHKS and YYEKEE (reference sequence). CDR3 nucleotides: TGTGCCAGCGAAAGGGACCCCGGCCCCTACGAGCAGTACGTC. Translation: CASERDPGPYEQYV.

Worth noting for this clone: At one boundary the junction diverges from the germline segment, which might be a read error. This chain links TRBV29-1 with TRBJ1-5; D is ambiguous. Germline V lookup: CDR1 SQVTM, CDR2 ANQGSEA. CDR3 size: 15 residues. The CDR3 reads CSVQDGMGGNQPQHF. CDR3 in DNA: TGCAGCGTTCAAGACGGGATGGGTGGCAATCAGCCCCAGCATTTT.

The chain has TRBV7-9 and TRBJ2-3; perhaps TRBD2 as D (6 bases). This CDR3 comprises 14 residues. Germline V gene sequence: CDR1 SEHNR, CDR2 FQNEAQ (reference sequence). Trimming cost V 5 bases and J 6 bases, with 15 bases left between them. CDR3 DNA: TGTGCCAGCAGCCTTAGCGGTTCGGGGGATACGCAGTATTTT. Its translation is CASSLSGSGDTQYF.

The gene calls are TRBV5-1 and TRBJ2-3; perhaps TRBD2 as D (5 bases). The CDR3 contains 15 residues. V was clipped by 4 bases and J by 5 bases, with 17 bases between them. In germline, CDR1 is SGHRS, CDR2 YFSETQ. This chain's CDR3 is CASSPVTRIGDTQYF. DNA for the CDR3: TGCGCCAGCAGCCCCGTAACTAGAATTGGAGATACGCAGTATTTT.

The gene calls are TRBV7-9 and TRBJ1-2; a possible D gene is TRBD1 (6 bases). Germline CDR1 is SEHNR and CDR2 is FQNEAQ (reference sequence). The ends were cut back, 10 bases at V and 6 bases at J, with 12 bases in the middle. This CDR3 has 11 amino acids. As DNA, the CDR3 is TGTGCCATGGGGGCAGGTCATGGCTACACCTTC. Protein: CAMGAGHGYTF.

The chain links TRBV18 to TRBJ2-1; D uncertain. V was shortened by 3 bases and J by 0 bases, with 6 bases between the two germline ends. The CDR3 extends over 14 amino acids. Germline V gene lookup returns CDR1 KGHSH and CDR2 LQKENI. CDR3 loop: CASSPSGSYNEQFF. The CDR3 region has the DNA TGTGCCAGCTCACCCAGTGGCTCCTACAATGAGCAGTTCTTC.

The chain combines TRBV2 with TRBJ1-1; 7 bases are shared with TRBD1. The V gene end was trimmed by 8 bases and the J gene end by 3 bases; junction bases not matched to a gene: 12. The CDR3 loop spans 15 amino acids. CDR1 is SNHLY and CDR2 is FYNNEI in the germline V gene. The CDR3 nucleotides read TGTGCCAGCTCCGGAGGGGGCGCGGTATACACTGAAGCTTTCTTT. It specifies CASSGGGAVYTEAFF.

The chain links TRBV6-5 to TRBJ1-6; tentative D call: TRBD1 (5 bases). Trimming pared 2 bases from V and 9 bases from J, leaving 14 bases between. The CDR3 has 15 amino acids. Germline CDR1 and CDR2: MNHEY and SVGAGI. For the CDR3, the DNA is TGTGCCAGCAGTTACGATCGGGGGTTGAGTTCACCCCTCCACTTT. It specifies CASSYDRGLSSPLHF.

This chain uses TRBV7-3 with TRBJ1-2; possible D gene TRBD1, 6 bases. The V end lost 5 bases, the J end lost 4 bases, and 11 bases lay between the germline ends. The V gene's germline CDR1 is SGHTA and CDR2 FQGTGA. CDR3 length: 13 amino acids. The CDR3 sequence: CASSPDSFYGYTF. The CDR3 coding sequence is TGTGCCAGCAGCCCGGACAGCTTCTATGGCTACACCTTC.